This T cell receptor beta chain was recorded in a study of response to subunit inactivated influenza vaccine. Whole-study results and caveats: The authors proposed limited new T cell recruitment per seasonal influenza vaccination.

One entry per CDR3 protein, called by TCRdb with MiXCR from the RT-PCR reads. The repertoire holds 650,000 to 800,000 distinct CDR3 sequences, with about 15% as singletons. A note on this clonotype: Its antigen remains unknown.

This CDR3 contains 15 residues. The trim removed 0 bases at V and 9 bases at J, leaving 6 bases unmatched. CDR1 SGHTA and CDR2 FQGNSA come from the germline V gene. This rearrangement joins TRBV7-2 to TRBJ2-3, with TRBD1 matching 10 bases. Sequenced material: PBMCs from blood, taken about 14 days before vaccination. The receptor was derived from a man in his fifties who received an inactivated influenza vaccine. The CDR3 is CASSLAGQGQGTQYF. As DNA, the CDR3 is TGTGCCAGCAGCTTAGCGGGACAGGGGCAGGGGACGCAGTATTTT.